Listed below are T cell receptor beta chains from one sample, sequenced in a study of blood T cell repertoires in COVID-19. Assay: immunoSEQ multiplex PCR; the TCRdb copy retains only in-frame clones and omits some. The sample holds around 360,000 clones, around 87% seen once. Material: PBMCs or T cells enriched from blood (not recorded which). The receptor set was obtained from a man in his forties in a cohort exposed to, infected with or recovered from COVID-19 (not recorded which). The CDR3 runs from the conserved cysteine through the conserved F or W. Fields, in order: J gene, V gene, D gene, clone size, CDR3 DNA, CDR3 protein. A D gene is named only where the DNA matches it firmly. Clone size is stated in some rows and not others, as once, few, many or a class when expanded.

TRBJ1-1,TRBV19,-,-,TGTGCCAGTAGTATAGCTCGGGGGTATGGCACTGAAGCTTTCTTT,CASSIARGYGTEAFF
TRBJ2-4,TRBV11-2,-,-,TGTGCCAGCAGCTTAGGGCCAGGGTCTGGAAACATTCAGTACTTC,CASSLGPGSGNIQYF
TRBJ1-4,TRBV10-2,TRBD1,-,TGCGCCAGCAGTGAAAGGCTGACAGGGACCGGAGAAAAACTGTTTTTT,CASSERLTGTGEKLFF
TRBJ1-1,TRBV18,-,-,TGTGCCAGCTCCCGGCAGGGTATGAACACTGAAGCTTTCTTT,CASSRQGMNTEAFF
TRBJ2-2,TRBV28,TRBD1,-,TGTGCCAGCAAAACAGGGGGCGCGAAGATCGGGGAGCTGTTTTTT,CASKTGGAKIGELFF
TRBJ1-5,TRBV19,-,-,TGTGCCAGCCCGGCTATTAGGAGGTACAATCAGCCCCAGCATTTT,CASPAIRRYNQPQHF
TRBJ2-2,TRBV10-3,-,-,TGTGCCATCAGTTTAGGGGTTAACGCCGGGGAGCTGTTTTTT,CAISLGVNAGELFF
TRBJ1-2,TRBV18,-,-,TGTGCCAGCTCACAAGAAAGGACGGGAACTAACTATGGCTACACCTTC,CASSQERTGTNYGYTF
TRBJ1-1,TRBV7-2,-,-,TGTGCCAGCAGCTTTGGGGCGACGAACACTGAAGCTTTCTTT,CASSFGATNTEAFF
TRBJ2-2,TRBV7-2,TRBD1,-,TGTGCCAGCAGGCACGGGACAGGGTACACCGGGGAGCTGTTTTTT,CASRHGTGYTGELFF
TRBJ2-5,TRBV18,TRBD1,-,TGTGCCAGCTCAGCAACAGGGGGCGGGGAGACCCAGTACTTC,CASSATGGGETQYF
TRBJ1-2,TRBV25-1,TRBD1,once,TGTGCCAGCAGTCCCGGGACAGGGTCCGTCAACTATGGCTACACCTTC,CASSPGTGSVNYGYTF
TRBJ1-1,TRBV18,TRBD1,-,TGTGCCAGCTCACGCGGGCTTAAAGGACAGGGAGGGAACACTGAAGCTTTCTTT,CASSRGLKGQGGNTEAFF
TRBJ1-6,TRBV19,-,-,TGTGCCAGTAGTATAGGATCCCGACAGGTGAATTCACCCCTCCACTTT,CASSIGSRQVNSPLHF
TRBJ2-3,TRBV5-8,-,-,TGTGCCAGCAGCTTCCTAGCACAGAGCACAGATACGCAGTATTTT,CASSFLAQSTDTQYF
TRBJ1-6,TRBV28,-,once,TGTGCCAGCAGTTTTTTACGGGTACGGAATTCACCCCTCCACTTT,CASSFLRVRNSPLHF
TRBJ2-5,TRBV19,-,-,TGTGCCAGTAGTATAGGGGGGAGGCAAGAGACCCAGTACTTC,CASSIGGRQETQYF
TRBJ1-4,TRBV7-9,-,once,TGTGCCAGCAGGATTGGGGCAGGAAAACTGTTTTTT,CASRIGAGKLFF
TRBJ2-5,TRBV11-2,TRBD1,-,TGTGCCAGCAGCCATGGGACAGGGGGTCAAGAGACCCAGTACTTC,CASSHGTGGQETQYF
TRBJ2-7,TRBV11-2,TRBD2,-,TGTGCCAGCAGCTCCTATGGGACGGGAGGGTATTACGAGCAGTACTTC,CASSSYGTGGYYEQYF
TRBJ1-3,TRBV9,TRBD1,-,TGTGCCAGCAGCGTAGGAGACAGGGCTGGAAACACCATATATTTT,CASSVGDRAGNTIYF
TRBJ2-5,TRBV18,-,-,TGTGCCAGCTCACCTGCATCAGACGCGCGGGAGACCCAGTACTTC,CASSPASDARETQYF
TRBJ2-3,TRBV6-1,TRBD2,-,TGTGCCAGCAGTGAGATATCCCACCTAGCGGGAGTCACAGATACGCAGTATTTT,CASSEISHLAGVTDTQYF
TRBJ2-4,TRBV23-1,-,-,TGCGCCAGCAGGGTGGGACAACGAGCCAAAAACATTCAGTACTTC,CASRVGQRAKNIQYF
TRBJ1-1,TRBV30,-,-,TGTGCCTGGAGTGTTTCCCAGGCTGAGGCTTTCTTT,CAWSVSQAEAFF
TRBJ1-1,TRBV5-1,-,once,TGCGCCAGCAGCTTAAAGGGGCCCACTGAAGCTTTCTTT,CASSLKGPTEAFF
TRBJ2-2,TRBV6-5,TRBD2,-,TGTGCCAGCAGTTACTCGGGTAGCGGGAGCGGGGAGCTGTTTTTT,CASSYSGSGSGELFF
TRBJ2-3,TRBV11-3,-,-,TGTGCCAGCAGCTTAGGGGCCAGCACAGATACGCAGTATTTT,CASSLGASTDTQYF
TRBJ1-5,TRBV6-1,-,-,TGTGCCAGCAGTGAAGGTCCAGGGAATCAGCCCCAGCATTTT,CASSEGPGNQPQHF
TRBJ2-1,TRBV7-3,TRBD2,-,TGTGCCAGCAGCTTAAGCGGGAGCGGCGACAATGAGCAGTTCTTC,CASSLSGSGDNEQFF
TRBJ2-7,TRBV6-5,TRBD1,-,TGTGCCAGCACACCGGGACAGATGTACGAGCAGTACTTC,CASTPGQMYEQYF
TRBJ2-1,TRBV28,TRBD2,-,TGTGCCAGCAGTTCTCCGGGACTAGGGACCTACAATGAGCAGTTCTTC,CASSSPGLGTYNEQFF
TRBJ2-5,TRBV5-1,-,-,TGCGCCAGCAGCTTTAAGGCAGGGCTGGGGCAAGAGACCCAGTACTTC,CASSFKAGLGQETQYF
TRBJ1-1,TRBV9,-,-,TGTGCCAGCAGCGACTCGAGGGCATCGAACACTGAAGCTTTCTTT,CASSDSRASNTEAFF
TRBJ1-2,TRBV27,TRBD1,-,TGTGCCAGCAGTCCCAGCCGGGACAGTGTAGGCTACACCTTC,CASSPSRDSVGYTF
TRBJ2-7,TRBV25-1,-,-,TGTGCCAGCGGTCGGGGTACCTACGAGCAGTACTTC,CASGRGTYEQYF
TRBJ1-3,TRBV27,-,few,TGTGCCAGCAGCCTTGCAGGGGAGCCTGGAAACACCATATATTTT,CASSLAGEPGNTIYF